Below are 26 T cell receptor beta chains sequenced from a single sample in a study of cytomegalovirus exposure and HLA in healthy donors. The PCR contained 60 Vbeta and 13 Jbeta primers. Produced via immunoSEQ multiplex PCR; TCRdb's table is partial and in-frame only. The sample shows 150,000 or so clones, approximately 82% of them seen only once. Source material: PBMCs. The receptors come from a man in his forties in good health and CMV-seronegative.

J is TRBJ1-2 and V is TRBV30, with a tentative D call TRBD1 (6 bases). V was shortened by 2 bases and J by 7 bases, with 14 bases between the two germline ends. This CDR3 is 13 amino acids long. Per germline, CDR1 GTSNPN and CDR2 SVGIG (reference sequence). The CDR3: CAWSSLGAGGYTF. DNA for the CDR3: TGTGCCTGGAGTAGTCTGGGGGCGGGTGGCTACACCTTC.

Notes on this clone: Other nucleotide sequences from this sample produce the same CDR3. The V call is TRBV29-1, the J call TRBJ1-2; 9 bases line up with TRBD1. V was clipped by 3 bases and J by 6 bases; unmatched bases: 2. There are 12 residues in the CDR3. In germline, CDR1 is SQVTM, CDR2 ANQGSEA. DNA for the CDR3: TGCAGCGTTGAGGGACAGGGTAATGGCTACACCTTC. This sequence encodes CSVEGQGNGYTF.

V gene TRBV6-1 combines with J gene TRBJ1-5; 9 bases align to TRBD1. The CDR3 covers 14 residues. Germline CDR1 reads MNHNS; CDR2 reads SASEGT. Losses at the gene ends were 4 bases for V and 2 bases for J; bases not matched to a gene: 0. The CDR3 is CASSGTGGNQPQHF. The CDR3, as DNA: TGTGCCAGCAGTGGGACAGGGGGCAATCAGCCCCAGCATTTT.

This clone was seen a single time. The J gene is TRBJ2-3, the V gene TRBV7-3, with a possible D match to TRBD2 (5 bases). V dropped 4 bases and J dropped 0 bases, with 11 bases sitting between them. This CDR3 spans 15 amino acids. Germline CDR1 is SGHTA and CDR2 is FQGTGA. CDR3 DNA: TGTGCCAGCAGCTCAAGACCGGGGAGCACAGATACGCAGTATTTT. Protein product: CASSSRPGSTDTQYF.

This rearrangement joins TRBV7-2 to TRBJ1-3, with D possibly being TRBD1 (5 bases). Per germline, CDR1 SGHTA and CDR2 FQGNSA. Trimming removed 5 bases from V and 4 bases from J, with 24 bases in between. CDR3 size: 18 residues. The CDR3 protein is CASSPTGNPGSGGNTIYF. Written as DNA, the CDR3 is TGTGCCAGCAGCCCAACTGGTAATCCAGGGTCCGGCGGAAACACCATATATTTT.

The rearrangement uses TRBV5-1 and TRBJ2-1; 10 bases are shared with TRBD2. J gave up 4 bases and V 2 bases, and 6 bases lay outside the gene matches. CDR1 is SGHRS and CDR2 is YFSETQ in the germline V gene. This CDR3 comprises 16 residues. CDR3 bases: TGCGCCAGCAGCTTATCCCCAGCGGGGGGGTACAATGAGCAGTTCTTC. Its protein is CASSLSPAGGYNEQFF.

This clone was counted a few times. DNA for the CDR3: TGTGCCAGCAGTGAAACACAGTTAAGATGGAACACTGAAGCTTTCTTT. It is translated as CASSETQLRWNTEAFF. The chain couples TRBV6-1 to TRBJ1-1; D unclear. V lost 2 bases and J lost 1, with 14 bases in between. The CDR3 has 16 residues. Germline loops: CDR1 MNHNS, CDR2 SASEGT.

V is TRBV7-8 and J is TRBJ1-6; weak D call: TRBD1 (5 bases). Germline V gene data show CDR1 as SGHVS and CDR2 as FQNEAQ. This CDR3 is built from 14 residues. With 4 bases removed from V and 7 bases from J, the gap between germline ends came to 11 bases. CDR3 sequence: CASSSEGRNSPLHF. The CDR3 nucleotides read TGTGCCAGCAGCTCGGAGGGGAGGAATTCACCCCTCCACTTT.

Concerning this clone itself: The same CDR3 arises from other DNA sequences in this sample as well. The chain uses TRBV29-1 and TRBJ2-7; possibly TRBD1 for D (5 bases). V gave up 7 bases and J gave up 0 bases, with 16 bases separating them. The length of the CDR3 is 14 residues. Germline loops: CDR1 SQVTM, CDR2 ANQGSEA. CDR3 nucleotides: TGCAGCGCTCTAGACAGCCACTCCTCCTACGAGCAGTACTTC. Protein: CSALDSHSSYEQYF.

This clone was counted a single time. Written as DNA, the CDR3 is TGTGCCAGCAGCGTCCAGGGTGATCAGCCCCAGCATTTT. Translating it yields CASSVQGDQPQHF. The V call is TRBV9, the J call TRBJ1-5; D perhaps matches TRBD1 (5 bases). Germline lookup yields CDR1 SGDLS and CDR2 YYNGEE. Trimming cost V 2 bases and J 5 bases, with 8 bases left between them. The CDR3 is made up of 13 amino acids.

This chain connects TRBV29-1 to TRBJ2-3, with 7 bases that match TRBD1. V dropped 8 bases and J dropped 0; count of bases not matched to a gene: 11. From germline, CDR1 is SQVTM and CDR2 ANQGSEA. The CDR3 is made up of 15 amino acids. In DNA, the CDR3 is TGCAGCTCTATCGGTGGGACAGCTAGCACAGATACGCAGTATTTT. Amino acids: CSSIGGTASTDTQYF.

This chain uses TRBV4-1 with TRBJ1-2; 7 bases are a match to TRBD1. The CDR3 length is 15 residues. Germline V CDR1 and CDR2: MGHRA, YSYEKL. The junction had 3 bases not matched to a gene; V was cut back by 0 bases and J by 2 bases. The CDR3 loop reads CASSQEAGQNYGYTF. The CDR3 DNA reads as TGCGCCAGCAGCCAAGAGGCGGGACAGAACTATGGCTACACCTTC.

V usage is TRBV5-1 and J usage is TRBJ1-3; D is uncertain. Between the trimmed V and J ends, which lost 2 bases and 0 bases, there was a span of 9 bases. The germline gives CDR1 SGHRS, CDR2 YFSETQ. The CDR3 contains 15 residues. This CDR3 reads CASSFGGNSGNTIYF. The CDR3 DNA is TGCGCCAGCAGCTTTGGCGGAAACTCTGGAAACACCATATATTTT.

CDR3 nucleotide sequence: TGCGCCAGCAGCGTAATGACAGGAACAACCTACAATGAGCAGTTCTTC. Translation: CASSVMTGTTYNEQFF. The chain combines TRBV5-1 with TRBJ2-1; tentative D call: TRBD1 (6 bases). CDR3 length equals 16 residues. Between the trimmed V and J ends, which lost 4 bases and 2 bases, there was a span of 16 bases. Germline CDR1 SGHRS, CDR2 YFSETQ.

The CDR3 region has the DNA TGTGCCAGCAGCTTAATCGGGACTAGCGGGGCGGATACGCAGTATTTT. Protein: CASSLIGTSGADTQYF. The chain joins TRBV11-1 to TRBJ2-3; 13 nucleotides line up with TRBD2. This CDR3 has 16 amino acids. The junction had 5 bases not matched to a gene; V was cut back by 2 bases and J by 6 bases. The germline V gene encodes CDR1 SGHAT and CDR2 FQDESV (reference sequence). Using reference TRBV11-1 and TRBJ2-3 for the parts outside the CDR3, the full variable domain is EAEVAQSPRYKITEKSQAVAFWCDPISGHATLYWYRQILGQGPELLVQFQDESVVDDSQLPKDRFSAERLKGVDSTLKIQPAELGDSAMYLCASSLIGTSGADTQYFGPGTRLTVL.

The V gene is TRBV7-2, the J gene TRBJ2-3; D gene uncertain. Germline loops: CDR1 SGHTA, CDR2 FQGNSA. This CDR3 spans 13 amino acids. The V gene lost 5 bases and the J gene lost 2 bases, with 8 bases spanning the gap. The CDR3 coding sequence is TGTGCCAGCAGCGCGCCGTACACAGATACGCAGTATTTT. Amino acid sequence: CASSAPYTDTQYF.

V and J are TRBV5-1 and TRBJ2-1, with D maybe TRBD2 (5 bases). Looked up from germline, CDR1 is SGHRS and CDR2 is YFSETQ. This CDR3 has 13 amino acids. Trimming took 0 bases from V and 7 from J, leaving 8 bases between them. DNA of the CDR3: TGCGCCAGCAGCTTGGGGACTCTAAATGAGCAGTTCTTC. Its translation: CASSLGTLNEQFF.

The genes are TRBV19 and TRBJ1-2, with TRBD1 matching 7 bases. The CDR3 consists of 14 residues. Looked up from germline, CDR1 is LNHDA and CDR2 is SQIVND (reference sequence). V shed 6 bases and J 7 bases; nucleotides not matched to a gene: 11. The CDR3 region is CASRALTGRRGYTF. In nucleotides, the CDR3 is TGTGCCAGTAGGGCCTTGACAGGGCGTCGTGGCTACACCTTC.

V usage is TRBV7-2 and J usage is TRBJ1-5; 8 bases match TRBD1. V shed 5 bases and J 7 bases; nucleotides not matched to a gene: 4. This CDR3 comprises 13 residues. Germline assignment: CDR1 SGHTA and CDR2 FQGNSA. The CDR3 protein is CASSVDRGQPQHF. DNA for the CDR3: TGTGCCAGCAGCGTAGACAGGGGACAGCCCCAGCATTTT.

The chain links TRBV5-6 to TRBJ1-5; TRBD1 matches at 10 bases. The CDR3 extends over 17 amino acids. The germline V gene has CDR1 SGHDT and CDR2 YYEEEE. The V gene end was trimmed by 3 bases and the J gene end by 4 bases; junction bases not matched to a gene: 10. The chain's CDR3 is CASSSLRGTGVNQPQHF. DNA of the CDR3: TGTGCCAGCAGCTCCTTACGGGGGACAGGGGTGAATCAGCCCCAGCATTTT.

For the CDR3, the DNA is TGTGCCAGCAGTTACCCCGGGGCTGGAAACACCATATATTTT. It specifies CASSYPGAGNTIYF. The V gene is TRBV6-5, the J gene TRBJ1-3, with D uncertain. CDR3 size: 14 residues. The germline CDR1 and CDR2 sequences are MNHEY and SVGAGI. V was shortened by 2 bases and J by 2 bases, with 7 bases between the two germline ends.

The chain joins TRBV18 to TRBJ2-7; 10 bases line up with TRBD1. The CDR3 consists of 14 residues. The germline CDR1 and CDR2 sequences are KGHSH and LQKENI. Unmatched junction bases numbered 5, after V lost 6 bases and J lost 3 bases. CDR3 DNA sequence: TGTGCCAGCTCCTCCGGGACAGGGGTCTACGAGCAGTACTTC. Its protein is CASSSGTGVYEQYF.

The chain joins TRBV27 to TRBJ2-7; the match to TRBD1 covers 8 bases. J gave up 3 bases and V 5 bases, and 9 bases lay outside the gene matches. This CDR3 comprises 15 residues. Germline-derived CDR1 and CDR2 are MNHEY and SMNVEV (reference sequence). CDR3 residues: CASSPGTGTLYEQYF. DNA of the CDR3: TGTGCCAGCAGTCCCGGGACAGGTACCCTCTACGAGCAGTACTTC.

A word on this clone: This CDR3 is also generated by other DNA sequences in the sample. This CDR3 reads CATAGVAGKLGTETQYF. The CDR3, as DNA: TGTGCCACCGCAGGCGTAGCGGGGAAGCTAGGGACAGAGACCCAGTACTTC. The genes are TRBV2 and TRBJ2-5; 8 nucleotides align to TRBD2. Germline V gene sequence: CDR1 SNHLY, CDR2 FYNNEI. J lost 4 bases, V lost 10 bases, and 20 bases had no gene match. The CDR3 length is 17 residues.

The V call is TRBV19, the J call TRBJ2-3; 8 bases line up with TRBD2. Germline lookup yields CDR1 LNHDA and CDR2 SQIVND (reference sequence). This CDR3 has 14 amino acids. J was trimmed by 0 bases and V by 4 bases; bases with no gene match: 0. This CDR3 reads CASSTSGSTDTQYF. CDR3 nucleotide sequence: TGTGCCAGTAGTACTAGCGGGAGCACAGATACGCAGTATTTT.

The CDR3 coding sequence is TGTGCCAGCAGCTTACAGGGGGCGGCAGAGTTGGGAGAGACCCAGTACTTC. It encodes CASSLQGAAELGETQYF. The chain is built from TRBV7-7 and TRBJ2-5; 8 bases fit TRBD1. J lost 4 bases, V lost 2 bases, and 12 bases had no gene match. This CDR3 spans 17 amino acids. The germline V gene encodes CDR1 SSHAT and CDR2 FNYEAQ (reference sequence).